The clone carrying this T cell receptor (beta chain) was counted at least ten times. The data are from a study of T cells in Graves' hyperthyroidism and ophthalmopathy. The TCR beta CDR3 regions underwent amplification using RNA transcripts as the source. With the HTBI primer set, the TCR CDR3 went through a first round of RT-PCR. TCRdb re-called the multiplex PCR reads through MiXCR, storing one row per CDR3 protein. Here the sample spans around 800,000 distinct CDR3 sequences, about 38% being singletons. Germline V gives CDR1 SNHLY, CDR2 FYNNEI. The CDR3 contains 16 residues. V lost 2 bases and J 2 bases, leaving 15 bases between the germline ends.

The chain joins TRBV2 to TRBJ2-5; possible D gene TRBD1, 5 bases. The specimen was blood. The TCR sequence derives from a man aged 18 to 30 with Graves' hyperthyroidism. CDR3 in DNA: TGTGCCAGCAGTGAAATCGATGGGGCGCGTCAAGAGACCCAGTACTTC. Amino acids: CASSEIDGARQETQYF. The whole variable domain, filled in from reference TRBV2 and TRBJ2-5, reads EPEVTQTPSHQVTQMGQEVILRCVPISNHLYFYWYRQILGQKVEFLVSFYNNEISEKSEIFDDQFSVERPDGSNFTLKIRSTKLEDSAMYFCASSEIDGARQETQYFGPGTRLLVL.